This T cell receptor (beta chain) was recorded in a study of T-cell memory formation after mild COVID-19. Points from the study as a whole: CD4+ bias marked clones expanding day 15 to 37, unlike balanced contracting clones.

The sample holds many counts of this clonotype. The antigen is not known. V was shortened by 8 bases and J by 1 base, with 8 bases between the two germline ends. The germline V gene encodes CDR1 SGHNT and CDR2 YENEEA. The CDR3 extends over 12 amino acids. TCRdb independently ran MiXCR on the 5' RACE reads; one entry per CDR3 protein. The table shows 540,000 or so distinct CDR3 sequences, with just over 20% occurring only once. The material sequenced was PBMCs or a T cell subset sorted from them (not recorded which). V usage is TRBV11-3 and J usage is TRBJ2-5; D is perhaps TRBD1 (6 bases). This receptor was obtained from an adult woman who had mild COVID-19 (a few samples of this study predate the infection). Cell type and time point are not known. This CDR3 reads CASQDSQETQYF. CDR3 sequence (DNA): TGTGCCAGCCAGGACAGCCAAGAGACCCAGTACTTC.